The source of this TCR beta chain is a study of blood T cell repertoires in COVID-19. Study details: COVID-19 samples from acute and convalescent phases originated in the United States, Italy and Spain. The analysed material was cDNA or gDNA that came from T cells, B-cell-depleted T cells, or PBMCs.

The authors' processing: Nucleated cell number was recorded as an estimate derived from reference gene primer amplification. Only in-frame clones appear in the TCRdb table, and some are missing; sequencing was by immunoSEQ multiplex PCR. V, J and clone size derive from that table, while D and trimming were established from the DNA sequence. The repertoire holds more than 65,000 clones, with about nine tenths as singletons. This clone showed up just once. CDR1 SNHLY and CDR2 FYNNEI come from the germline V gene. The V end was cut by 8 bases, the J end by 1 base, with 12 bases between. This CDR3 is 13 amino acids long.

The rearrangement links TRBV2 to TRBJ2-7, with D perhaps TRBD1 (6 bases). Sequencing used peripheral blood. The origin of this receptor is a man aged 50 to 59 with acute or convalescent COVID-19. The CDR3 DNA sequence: TGTGCCAGCTTCGGACAGCGATCCTACGAGCAGTACTTC. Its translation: CASFGQRSYEQYF.